The 19 T cell receptor beta chains given below trace back to one sample, sequenced in a study of blood T cells in healthy people across ages. A sample-barcoded 5' primer and a J-beta primer mix were used in a second PCR of roughly 7 to 12 cycles. TCRdb passed the 5' RACE reads through MiXCR, listing each CDR3 protein once. Of approximately 1,100,000 distinct CDR3 sequences in the sample, around 45% were seen once. The sequencing sample was made of blood. These receptors all stem from a woman aged 55-69 years in good health.

The chain couples TRBV5-1 to TRBJ2-5, with D maybe TRBD2 (5 bases). From germline, CDR1 is SGHRS and CDR2 YFSETQ. V dropped 4 bases and J dropped 5 bases, with 21 bases sitting between them. CDR3 size: 16 residues. The CDR3 spells CASSHQSWRSDETQYF. The CDR3 nucleotides are TGCGCCAGCAGCCATCAGTCTTGGAGGTCGGATGAGACCCAGTACTTC.

This clonotype was detected only a few times. The chain employs TRBV5-5 and TRBJ1-1; 9 bases map to TRBD1. The CDR3 consists of 14 residues. Unmatched junction bases numbered 2, after V lost 1 base and J lost 4 bases. Germline V lookup: CDR1 SGHKS, CDR2 YYEKEE (reference sequence). Written as DNA, the CDR3 is TGTGCCAGCAGCTTGAGGACAGGGGCCACTGAAGCTTTCTTT. This gives the protein CASSLRTGATEAFF.

The chain uses TRBV9 and TRBJ2-5; 11 bases line up with TRBD1. V was pared by 4 bases and J by 5 bases, with 10 bases of the junction left unmatched. Germline V gene data show CDR1 as SGDLS and CDR2 as YYNGEE. This CDR3 comprises 16 residues. The DNA for the CDR3 is TGTGCCAGCAGCCGGGCCGGACAGGGGGCTTTGGAGACCCAGTACTTC. It encodes CASSRAGQGALETQYF.

This clonotype was observed once. V gene TRBV12-3 or TRBV12-4 combines with J gene TRBJ2-3; 8 nucleotides line up with TRBD1. There are 17 residues in the CDR3. V shed 7 bases, J shed 0 bases, and the junction held 12 bases outside the gene matches. CDR3 region: CASNKPGGGGSTDTQYF. The CDR3 DNA reads as TGTGCCAGCAACAAACCAGGGGGCGGAGGTAGCACAGATACGCAGTATTTT.

The rearrangement uses TRBV10-3 and TRBJ1-1; D ambiguous. This CDR3 spans 14 amino acids. Per the germline V gene, CDR1 is ENHRY and CDR2 is SYGVKD. Between the trimmed V and J ends, which lost 3 bases and 4 bases, there was a span of 12 bases. This CDR3 reads CAISDVKGSTEAFF. The CDR3 nucleotides are TGTGCCATCAGTGATGTAAAAGGGAGCACTGAAGCTTTCTTT.

The chain couples TRBV21-1 to TRBJ2-5; the listed D gene, TRBD2, was not tested against the DNA. TRBV21-1 is designated a pseudogene. The CDR3 extends over 15 amino acids. The CDR3 loop reads CASSKGLETGETQYF. CDR3 in DNA: TGTGCCAGCAGCAAAGGACTAGAGACTGGGGAGACCCAGTACTTC.

The genes are TRBV5-1 and TRBJ1-2, with no clear D. There are 14 residues in the CDR3. Trimming cost V 4 bases and J 7 bases, with 17 bases left between them. Germline-derived CDR1 and CDR2 are SGHRS and YFSETQ. This CDR3 is CASSKEDGVTGYTF. The CDR3 DNA follows: TGCGCCAGCAGCAAGGAGGACGGGGTGACTGGCTACACCTTC.

This rearrangement joins TRBV27 to TRBJ1-1, with TRBD1 as a possible D gene (5 bases). The CDR3 covers 14 residues. V gave up 4 bases and J gave up 3 bases, with 12 bases separating them. Germline V gene lookup returns CDR1 MNHEY and CDR2 SMNVEV (reference sequence). The DNA for the CDR3 is TGTGCCAGCAGTTCGCCGATCAGGGACACTGAAGCTTTCTTT. This sequence encodes CASSSPIRDTEAFF.

This clonotype has only a few counts. The V gene is TRBV10-3, the J gene TRBJ2-2; the D gene is possibly TRBD1 (6 bases). The CDR3 loop spans 15 amino acids. Germline assignment: CDR1 ENHRY and CDR2 SYGVKD. V was trimmed by 2 bases and J by 6 bases, leaving 13 bases between them. The CDR3 loop is CAISELGARSGELFF. CDR3 DNA sequence: TGTGCCATCAGTGAGCTGGGGGCGCGTTCCGGGGAGCTGTTTTTT.

This clonotype was picked up many times. This may be a read error: a much more frequent sequence differs by one nucleotide. This chain links TRBV29-1 with TRBJ2-1; 8 nucleotides align to TRBD2. Germline V gene data show CDR1 as SQVTM and CDR2 as ANQGSEA. CDR3 length: 11 residues. CDR3 amino acids: CLGAGEGEQFF. CDR3 sequence (DNA): TGCCTCGGAGCGGGAGAAGGGGAGCAGTTCTTC.

The J gene is TRBJ2-1, the V gene TRBV24-1; 8 positions match TRBD1. Trimming at V came to 3 bases and at J to 6 bases, leaving 6 bases not matched to a gene. The CDR3 totals 15 residues. Germline CDR1 is KGHDR and CDR2 is SFDVKD. The CDR3 region has the DNA TGTGCCACCAGTGATGCCCGGGACAGGTTCAATGAGCAGTTCTTC. This gives the protein CATSDARDRFNEQFF.

The V call is TRBV15, the J call TRBJ2-2; TRBD2 agrees at 7 bases. The germline CDR1 and CDR2 sequences are LNHNV and YYDKDF (reference sequence). The CDR3 contains 14 residues. Trimming at V came to 8 bases and at J to 5 bases, leaving 8 bases not matched to a gene. The CDR3 bases are TGTGCCACCTGGGCCCCGGGGGGAACCGGGGAGCTGTTTTTT. This codes for CATWAPGGTGELFF.

A few counts support this clonotype. The rearrangement joins TRBV12-3 or TRBV12-4 to TRBJ2-5; 8 bases map to TRBD1. Trimming removed 3 bases from V and 4 bases from J; junction bases left unmatched: 7. The CDR3 has 15 residues. DNA of the CDR3: TGTGCCAGCAGTTTCCCAGGGGGCTACTCAGAGACCCAGTACTTC. As protein: CASSFPGGYSETQYF.

This rearrangement joins TRBV3-1 to TRBJ2-1; TRBD1 agrees at 8 bases. There are 14 residues in the CDR3. CDR1 is LGHDT and CDR2 is YNNKEL in the germline V gene (reference sequence). V was clipped by 1 base and J by 9 bases; unmatched bases: 5. CDR3 loop: CASSQGTGYGEQFF. In DNA, the CDR3 is TGTGCCAGCAGCCAAGGGACAGGGTACGGTGAGCAGTTCTTC.

The rearrangement joins TRBV7-9 to TRBJ2-3; the match to TRBD2 covers 10 bases. Germline-derived CDR1 and CDR2 are SEHNR and FQNEAQ (reference sequence). Germline trimming cut 5 bases from V and 4 bases from J; bases unmatched to any gene: 9. The CDR3 contains 16 residues. The CDR3, as DNA: TGTGCCAGCAGCCAACGTAGCGGGAGGAAGGCAGATACGCAGTATTTT. Protein sequence: CASSQRSGRKADTQYF.

The chain is built from TRBV20-1 and TRBJ2-7, with 7 bases identical to TRBD1. V trimming: 1 base; J trimming: 3 bases; junction bases outside the gene matches: 6. The CDR3 has 14 residues. Germline CDR1 reads DFQATT; CDR2 reads SNEGSKA (reference sequence). The CDR3 loop reads CSARGDGQVYEQYF. Here the CDR3 DNA reads TGCAGTGCTAGAGGGGATGGACAGGTCTACGAGCAGTACTTC.

As for this clonotype: Since a much larger clone is just one base distant, this may be a read error. CDR3 sequence: CSASSGGSSYEQFF. CDR3 nucleotide sequence: TGCAGTGCTAGCAGCGGGGGGAGCTCCTACGAGCAGTTCTTC. The chain has TRBV20-1 and TRBJ2-1, with 9 bases aligning to TRBD2. Germline CDR1 DFQATT, CDR2 SNEGSKA (reference sequence). V lost 3 bases, J lost 10 bases, and 10 bases stayed unmatched. There are 14 residues in the CDR3.

This chain connects TRBV28 to TRBJ2-1, with TRBD1 matching over 9 bases. Germline loops: CDR1 MDHEN, CDR2 SYDVKM. The CDR3 runs to 14 residues. Trimming at V came to 2 bases and at J to 7 bases, leaving 3 bases not matched to a gene. The CDR3: CASSLRDRENEQFF. CDR3 DNA sequence: TGTGCCAGCAGTTTAAGGGACAGGGAAAATGAGCAGTTCTTC.

The V gene is TRBV27, the J gene TRBJ2-5; TRBD2 might be the D (5 bases). The J call is uncertain, as TRBJ2-7 better fits the DNA end. The length of the CDR3 is 13 residues. Germline V gene sequence: CDR1 MNHEY, CDR2 SMNVEV (reference sequence). The CDR3 protein is CASRSRGDYEQYF. In DNA form, the CDR3 reads TGTGCCAGCAGGTCCCGGGGAGACTACGAGCAGTACTTC.